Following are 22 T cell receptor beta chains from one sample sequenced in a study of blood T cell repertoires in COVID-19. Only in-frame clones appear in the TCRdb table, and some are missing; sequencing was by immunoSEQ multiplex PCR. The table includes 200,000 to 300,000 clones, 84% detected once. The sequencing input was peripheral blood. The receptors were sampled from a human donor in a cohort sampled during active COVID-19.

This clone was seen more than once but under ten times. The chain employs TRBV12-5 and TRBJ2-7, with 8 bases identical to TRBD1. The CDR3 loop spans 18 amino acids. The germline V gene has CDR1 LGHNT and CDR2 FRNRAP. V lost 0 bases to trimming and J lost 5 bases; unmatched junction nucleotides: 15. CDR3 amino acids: CASGLVIGRGPSSHEQYF. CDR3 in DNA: TGTGCTAGTGGTTTGGTAATCGGCAGGGGGCCATCTTCCCACGAGCAGTACTTC.

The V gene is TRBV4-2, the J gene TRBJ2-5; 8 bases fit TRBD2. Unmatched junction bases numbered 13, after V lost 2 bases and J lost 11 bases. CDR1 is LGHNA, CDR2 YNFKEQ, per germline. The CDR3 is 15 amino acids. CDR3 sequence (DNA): TGTGCCAGCAGCCAACCGGGACTAGGGAACCCACCACAGTACTTC. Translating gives CASSQPGLGNPPQYF.

The CDR3 nucleotides read TGTGCCATCAGTGGGACATCCTATGGCTACACCTTC. It is translated as CAISGTSYGYTF. This chain connects TRBV10-3 to TRBJ1-2; perhaps TRBD1 as D (5 bases). The CDR3 covers 12 residues. V lost 4 bases to trimming and J lost 4 bases, with 7 bases between them. Per germline, CDR1 ENHRY and CDR2 SYGVKD.

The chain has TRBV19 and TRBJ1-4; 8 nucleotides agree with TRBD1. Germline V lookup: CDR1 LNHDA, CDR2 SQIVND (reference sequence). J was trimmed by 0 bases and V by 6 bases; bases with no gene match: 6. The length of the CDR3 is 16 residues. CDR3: CASRDRDPSTNEKLFF. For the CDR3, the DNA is TGTGCCAGTAGGGACAGGGACCCTTCAACTAATGAAAAACTGTTTTTT.

CDR3 sequence (DNA): TGTGCCAGCAGCTTGGGTCTCCGGACAGGGGGCCTTGAGCAGTTCTTC. Protein sequence: CASSLGLRTGGLEQFF. The chain couples TRBV5-5 to TRBJ2-1; 11 bases fit TRBD1. This CDR3 has 16 residues. The trim removed 0 bases at V and 9 bases at J, leaving 8 bases unmatched. Germline lookup yields CDR1 SGHKS and CDR2 YYEKEE (reference sequence).

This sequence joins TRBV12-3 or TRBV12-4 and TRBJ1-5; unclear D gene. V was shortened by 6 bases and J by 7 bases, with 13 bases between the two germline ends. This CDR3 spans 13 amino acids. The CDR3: CASRFGLEQPQHF. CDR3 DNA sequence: TGTGCCAGCAGATTCGGGTTGGAACAGCCCCAGCATTTT.

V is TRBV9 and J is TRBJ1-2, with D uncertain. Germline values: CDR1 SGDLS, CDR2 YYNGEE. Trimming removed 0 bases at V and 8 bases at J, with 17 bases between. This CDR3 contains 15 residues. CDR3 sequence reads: CASSVEVGPVGGYTF. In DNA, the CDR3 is TGTGCCAGCAGCGTAGAGGTCGGCCCAGTCGGGGGCTACACCTTC.

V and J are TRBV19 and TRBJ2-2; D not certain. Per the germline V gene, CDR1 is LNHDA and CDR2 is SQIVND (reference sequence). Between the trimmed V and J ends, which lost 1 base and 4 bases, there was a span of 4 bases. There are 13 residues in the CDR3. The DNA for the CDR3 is TGTGCCAGTAGTATAGGCAGCACCGGGGAGCTGTTTTTT. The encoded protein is CASSIGSTGELFF. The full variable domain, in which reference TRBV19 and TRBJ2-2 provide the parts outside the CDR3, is DGGITQSPKYLFRKEGQNVTLSCEQNLNHDAMYWYRQDPGQGLRLIYYSQIVNDFQKGDIAEGYSVSREKKESFPLTVTSAQKNPTAFYLCASSIGSTGELFFGEGSRLTVL.

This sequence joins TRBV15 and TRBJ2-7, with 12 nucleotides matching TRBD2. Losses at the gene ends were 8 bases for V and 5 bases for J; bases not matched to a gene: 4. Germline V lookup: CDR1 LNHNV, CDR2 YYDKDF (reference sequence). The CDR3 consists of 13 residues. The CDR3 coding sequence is TGTGCCACCCGACTAGCGGGAGTACACGAGCAGTACTTC. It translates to CATRLAGVHEQYF.

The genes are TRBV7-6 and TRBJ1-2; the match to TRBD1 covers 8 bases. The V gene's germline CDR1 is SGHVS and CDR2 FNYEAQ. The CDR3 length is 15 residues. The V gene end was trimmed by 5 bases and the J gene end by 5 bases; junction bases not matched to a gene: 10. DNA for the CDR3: TGTGCCAGCAGCGGGGCTTTGACAGGGGAATATGGCTACACCTTC. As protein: CASSGALTGEYGYTF. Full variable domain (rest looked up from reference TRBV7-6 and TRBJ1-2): GAGVSQSPRYKVTKRGQDVALRCDPISGHVSLYWYRQALGQGPEFLTYFNYEAQQDKSGLPNDRFSAERPEGSISTLTIQRTEQRDSAMYRCASSGALTGEYGYTFGSGTRLTVV.

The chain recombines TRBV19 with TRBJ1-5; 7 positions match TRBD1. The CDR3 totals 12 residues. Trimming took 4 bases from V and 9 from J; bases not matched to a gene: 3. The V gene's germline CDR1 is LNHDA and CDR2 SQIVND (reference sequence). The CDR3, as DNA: TGTGCCAGTAGTACGCGGACAGGGCCCCAGCATTTT. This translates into CASSTRTGPQHF.

The CDR3 nucleotides read TGTGCCAGCAGCTTAAATGGCCAGCCCCAGCATTTT. This gives the protein CASSLNGQPQHF. The chain couples TRBV7-2 to TRBJ1-5; the D is unclear. V was shortened by 2 bases and J by 7 bases, with 6 bases between the two germline ends. The CDR3 loop spans 12 amino acids. CDR1 and CDR2 from the germline V gene are SGHTA and FQGNSA.

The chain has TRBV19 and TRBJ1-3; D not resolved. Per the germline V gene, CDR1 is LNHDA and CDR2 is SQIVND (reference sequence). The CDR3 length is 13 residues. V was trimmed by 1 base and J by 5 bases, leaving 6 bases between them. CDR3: CASSIGLRNTIYF. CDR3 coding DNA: TGTGCCAGTAGTATAGGACTCCGAAACACCATATATTTT.

DNA for the CDR3: TGTGCCAGCAGCTTAGGAGGACTGCCACCCTACAATGAGCAGTTCTTC. Amino acid sequence: CASSLGGLPPYNEQFF. The gene calls are TRBV7-9 and TRBJ2-1; perhaps TRBD2 as D (5 bases). This CDR3 contains 16 residues. V lost 1 base and J 2 bases, leaving 12 bases between the germline ends. Germline values: CDR1 SEHNR, CDR2 FQNEAQ (reference sequence).

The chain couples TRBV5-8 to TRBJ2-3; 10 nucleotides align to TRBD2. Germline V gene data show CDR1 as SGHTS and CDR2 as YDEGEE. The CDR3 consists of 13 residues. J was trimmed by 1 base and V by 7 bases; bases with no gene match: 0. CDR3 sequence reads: CASGLAGTDTQYF. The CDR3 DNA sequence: TGTGCCAGCGGACTAGCGGGCACAGATACGCAGTATTTT.

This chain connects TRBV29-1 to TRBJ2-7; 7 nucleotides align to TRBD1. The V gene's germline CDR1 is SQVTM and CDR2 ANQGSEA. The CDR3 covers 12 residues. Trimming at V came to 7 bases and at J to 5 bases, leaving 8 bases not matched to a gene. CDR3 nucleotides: TGCAGCGCCGAGACAGGGATCGACGAGCAGTACTTC. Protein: CSAETGIDEQYF.

CDR3 sequence reads: CASSLSGGETQYF. As DNA, the CDR3 is TGTGCCAGCAGCTTATCAGGGGGAGAGACCCAGTACTTC. The V call is TRBV7-3, the J call TRBJ2-5; 7 positions match TRBD1. V trimming: 2 bases; J trimming: 4 bases; junction bases outside the gene matches: 1. Germline CDR1 reads SGHTA; CDR2 reads FQGTGA. This CDR3 is built from 13 residues.

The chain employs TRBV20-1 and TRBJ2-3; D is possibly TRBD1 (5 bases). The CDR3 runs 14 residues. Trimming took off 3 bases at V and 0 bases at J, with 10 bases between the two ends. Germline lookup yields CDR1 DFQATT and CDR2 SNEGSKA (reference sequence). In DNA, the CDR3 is TGCAGTGCTAGTCCGGACACCAGCACAGATACGCAGTATTTT. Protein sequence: CSASPDTSTDTQYF.

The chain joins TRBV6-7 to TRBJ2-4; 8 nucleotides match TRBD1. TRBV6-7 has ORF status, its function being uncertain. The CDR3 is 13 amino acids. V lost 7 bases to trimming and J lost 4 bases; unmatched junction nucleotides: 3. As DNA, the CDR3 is TGTGCCAGCAATCAGGGGGCTAAAAACATTCAGTACTTC. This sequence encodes CASNQGAKNIQYF.

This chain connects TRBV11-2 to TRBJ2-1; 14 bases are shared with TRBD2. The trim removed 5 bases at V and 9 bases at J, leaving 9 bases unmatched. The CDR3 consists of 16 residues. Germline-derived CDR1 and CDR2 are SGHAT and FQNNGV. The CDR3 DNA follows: TGTGCCAGCAGCCCCAGACTAGCGGGGGGGCCAAGTGAGCAGTTCTTC. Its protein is CASSPRLAGGPSEQFF.

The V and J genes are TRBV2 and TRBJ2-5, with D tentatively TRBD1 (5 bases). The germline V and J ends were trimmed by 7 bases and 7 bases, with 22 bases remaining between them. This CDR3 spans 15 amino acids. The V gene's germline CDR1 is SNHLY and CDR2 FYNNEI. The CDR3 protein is CASTTSLGRAGTQYF. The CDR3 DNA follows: TGTGCCAGCACTACTTCTCTAGGCAGGGCCGGGACCCAGTACTTC.

The CDR3 is CASSLVGATDTQYF. CDR3 nucleotides: TGTGCCAGCAGCTTAGTAGGAGCCACAGATACGCAGTATTTT. The chain uses TRBV5-5 and TRBJ2-3; no firm D call. The germline V gene encodes CDR1 SGHKS and CDR2 YYEKEE (reference sequence). This CDR3 has 14 residues. V lost 2 bases, J lost 2 bases, and 9 bases lay in between.